This TCR beta chain derives from a study of T cell repertoires in ileal Crohn's disease. Study-level background: Patients had a median roughly 7.9-year disease duration, and approximately 35% were active smokers. Each sample's TCRB immunosequencing used five hundred nanograms of biopsy DNA.

Described time point: inflamed ileum from the surgical specimen. Eligibility required adulthood, ileal or ileocolonic Crohn's disease and indicated ileocolonic resection. The repertoire was sequenced with immunoSEQ multiplex PCR; TCRdb's copy has only in-frame clones and lacks some. The sample shows around 11,000 clones, 80% to 90% of them seen only once. Germline CDR1 reads SGHTA; CDR2 reads FQGNSA. The CDR3 loop spans 13 amino acids. Trimming pared 5 bases from V and 5 bases from J, leaving 10 bases between. The clonotype was recovered from an adult with Crohn's disease. V usage is TRBV7-2 and J usage is TRBJ1-5, with D unclear. What was sequenced was ileal tissue. CDR3 loop: CASSVKHHQPQHF. The CDR3 DNA follows: TGTGCCAGCAGCGTGAAACACCATCAGCCCCAGCATTTT.